The T cell receptor beta chain described here comes from a study of cytomegalovirus exposure and HLA in healthy donors. Sequenced by immunoSEQ multiplex PCR; TCRdb stores in-frame clones only, minus some. The sample lists a few hundred thousand clones; roughly 89% were seen once. The CDR3 loop spans 16 amino acids. The ends were cut back, 5 bases at V and 0 bases at J, with 14 bases in the middle. Germline CDR1 reads MDHEN; CDR2 reads SYDVKM. This chain connects TRBV28 to TRBJ1-3; a possible D gene is TRBD1 (6 bases). What was sequenced was PBMCs. This receptor was identified in a woman aged 18-29 years in good health and CMV-seronegative. CDR3 amino acids: CASSPPQGYSGNTIYF. As DNA, the CDR3 is TGTGCCAGCAGTCCACCTCAGGGGTACTCTGGAAACACCATATATTTT.